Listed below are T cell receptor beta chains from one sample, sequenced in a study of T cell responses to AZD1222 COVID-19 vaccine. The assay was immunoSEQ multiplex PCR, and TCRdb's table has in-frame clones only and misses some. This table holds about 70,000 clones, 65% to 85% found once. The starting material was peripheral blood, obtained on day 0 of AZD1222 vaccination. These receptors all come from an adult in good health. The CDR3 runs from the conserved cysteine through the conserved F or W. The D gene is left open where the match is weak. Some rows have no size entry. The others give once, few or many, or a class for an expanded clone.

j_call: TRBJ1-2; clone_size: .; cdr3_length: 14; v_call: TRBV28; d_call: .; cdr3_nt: TGTGCCAGCAGCTTCGGGGCCACTAACTATGGCTACACCTTC; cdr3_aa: CASSFGATNYGYTF
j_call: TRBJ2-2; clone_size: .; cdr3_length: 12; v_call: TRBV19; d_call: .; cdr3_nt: TGTGCCAGTAGTATAAACACCGGGGAGCTGTTTTTT; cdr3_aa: CASSINTGELFF
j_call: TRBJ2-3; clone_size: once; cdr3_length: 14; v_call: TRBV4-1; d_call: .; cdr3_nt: TGCGCCAGCAGCCGGGAGAGGGGCACAGATACGCAGTATTTT; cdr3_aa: CASSRERGTDTQYF
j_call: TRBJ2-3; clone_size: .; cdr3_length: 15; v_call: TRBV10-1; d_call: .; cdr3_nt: TGCGCCAGCAGTGCTCTCCAGGGGGGGACAGATACGCAGTATTTT; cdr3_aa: CASSALQGGTDTQYF
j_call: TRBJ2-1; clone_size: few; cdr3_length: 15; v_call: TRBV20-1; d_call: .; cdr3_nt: TGCAGTGCTAGTCCATTGGCGGGGTCGACCAATGAGCAGTTCTTC; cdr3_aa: CSASPLAGSTNEQFF
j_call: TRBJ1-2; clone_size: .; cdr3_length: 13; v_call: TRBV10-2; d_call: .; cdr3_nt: TGCGCCAGCAGTGAGTTGGAGGGCGGTGGCTACACCTTC; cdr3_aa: CASSELEGGGYTF
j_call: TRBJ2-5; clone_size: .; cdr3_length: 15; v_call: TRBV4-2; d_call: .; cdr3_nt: TGTGCCAGCAGCCAAGCATACAGGGAAGGAGAGACCCAGTACTTC; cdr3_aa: CASSQAYREGETQYF
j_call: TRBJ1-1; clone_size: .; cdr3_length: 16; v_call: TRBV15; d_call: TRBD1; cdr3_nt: TGTGCCACCAGCAGGGCTCGAGGACAGGGTCCCACTGAAGCTTTCTTT; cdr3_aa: CATSRARGQGPTEAFF
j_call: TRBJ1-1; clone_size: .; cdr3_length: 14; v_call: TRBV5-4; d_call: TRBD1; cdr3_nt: TGTGCCAGCAGCTTCGACAGGGGCGACACTGAAGCTTTCTTT; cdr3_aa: CASSFDRGDTEAFF
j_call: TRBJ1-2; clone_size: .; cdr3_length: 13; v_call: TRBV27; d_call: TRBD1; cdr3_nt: TGTGCCAGCAGTTTAACAGGGGGCGCCGGCTACACCTTC; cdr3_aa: CASSLTGGAGYTF
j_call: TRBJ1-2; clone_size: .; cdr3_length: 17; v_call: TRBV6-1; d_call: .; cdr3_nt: TGTGCCAGCAGTGAAGCGCAGGGTGCAGGGCGAAACTATGGCTACACCTTC; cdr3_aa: CASSEAQGAGRNYGYTF
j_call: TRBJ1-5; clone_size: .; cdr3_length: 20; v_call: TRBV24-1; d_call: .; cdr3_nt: TGTGCCACCAGTGATTTGAGAGGCAGGGGAAGAGGCTATAGCAATCAGCCCCAGCATTTT; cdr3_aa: CATSDLRGRGRGYSNQPQHF
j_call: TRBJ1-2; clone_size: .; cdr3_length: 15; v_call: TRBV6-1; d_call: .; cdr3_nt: TGTGCCAGCAGTGAAGTCGGTACAACGAACTATGGCTACACCTTC; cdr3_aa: CASSEVGTTNYGYTF
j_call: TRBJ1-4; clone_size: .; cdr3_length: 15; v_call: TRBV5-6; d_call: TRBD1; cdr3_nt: TGTGCCAGCAGCTTGGGACAGGGGGCTAATGAAAAACTGTTTTTT; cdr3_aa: CASSLGQGANEKLFF
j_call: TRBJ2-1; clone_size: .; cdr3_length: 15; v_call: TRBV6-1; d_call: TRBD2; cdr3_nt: TGTGCCAGCAGTGAGACTAGCGGGGATGGCAATGAGCAGTTCTTC; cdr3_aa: CASSETSGDGNEQFF
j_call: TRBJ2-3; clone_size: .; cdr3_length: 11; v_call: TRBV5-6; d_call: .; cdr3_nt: TGTGCCAGCAGCGGGATTGATACGCAGTATTTT; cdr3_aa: CASSGIDTQYF
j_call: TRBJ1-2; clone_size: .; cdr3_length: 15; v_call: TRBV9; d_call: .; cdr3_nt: TGTGCCAGCAGCGTAGGGTCTGACAAGGGCGCCGGCTACACCTTC; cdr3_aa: CASSVGSDKGAGYTF
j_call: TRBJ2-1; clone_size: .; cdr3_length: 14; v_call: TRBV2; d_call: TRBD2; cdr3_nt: TGTGCCAGCCTAATTATCAGAAGCGGGGGCGAGCAGTTCTTC; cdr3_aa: CASLIIRSGGEQFF
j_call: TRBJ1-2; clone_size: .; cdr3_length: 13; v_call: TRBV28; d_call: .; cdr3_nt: TGTGCCAGCCTTCGGGATCTCGAATATGGCTACACCTTC; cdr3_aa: CASLRDLEYGYTF
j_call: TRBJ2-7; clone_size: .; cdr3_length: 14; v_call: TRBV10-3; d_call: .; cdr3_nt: TGTGCCATCAGTGAGTCGGGACGCTTAAACGAGCAGTACTTC; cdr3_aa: CAISESGRLNEQYF
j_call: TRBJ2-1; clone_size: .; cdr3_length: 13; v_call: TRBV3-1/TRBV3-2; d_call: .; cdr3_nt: TGTGCCAGCAGCCAAGATTTGTACAATGAGCAGTTCTTC; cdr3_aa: CASSQDLYNEQFF
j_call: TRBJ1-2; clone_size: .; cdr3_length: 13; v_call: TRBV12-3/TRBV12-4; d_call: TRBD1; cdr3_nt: TGTGCCAGCAACCCGACAGGGTCGACTGGCTACACCTTC; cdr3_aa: CASNPTGSTGYTF
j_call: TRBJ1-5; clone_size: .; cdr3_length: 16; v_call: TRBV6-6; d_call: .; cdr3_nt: TGTGCCAGCAGTTTACCACGTAGGGGAAGGCATCAGCCCCAGCATTTT; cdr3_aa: CASSLPRRGRHQPQHF
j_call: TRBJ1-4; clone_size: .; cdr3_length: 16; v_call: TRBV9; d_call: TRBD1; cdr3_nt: TGTGCCAGCAGCGCAGGACAGGGGCTTGTTAATGAAAAACTGTTTTTT; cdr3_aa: CASSAGQGLVNEKLFF
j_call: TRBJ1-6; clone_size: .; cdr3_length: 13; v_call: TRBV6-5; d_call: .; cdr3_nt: TGTGCCAGCAGTTACAGGGGTGAAGGGCCCCTCCACTTT; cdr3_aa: CASSYRGEGPLHF
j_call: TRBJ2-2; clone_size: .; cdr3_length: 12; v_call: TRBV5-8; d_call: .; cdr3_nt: TGTGCCAGCAGCTTGGTGCCCGGGGAGCTGTTTTTT; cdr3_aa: CASSLVPGELFF
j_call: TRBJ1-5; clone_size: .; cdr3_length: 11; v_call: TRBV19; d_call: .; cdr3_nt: TGTGCCAGTTTCCGGGACACTACACTGCATTTT; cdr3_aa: CASFRDTTLHF
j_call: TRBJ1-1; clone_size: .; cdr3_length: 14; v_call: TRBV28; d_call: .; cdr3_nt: TGTGCCAGCAGTTTGTGGGGAGGGAACACTGAAGCTTTCTTT; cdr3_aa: CASSLWGGNTEAFF
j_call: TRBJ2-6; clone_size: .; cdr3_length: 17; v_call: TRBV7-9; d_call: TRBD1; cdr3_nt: TGTGCCAGCAGCGCCAGGGGGATCGGTTCTGGGGCCAACGTCCTGACTTTC; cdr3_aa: CASSARGIGSGANVLTF
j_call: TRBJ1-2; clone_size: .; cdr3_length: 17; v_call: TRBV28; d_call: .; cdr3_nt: TGTGCCAGCAGTTTAGTGGCCTCACGGACAGTCAACTATGGCTACACCTTC; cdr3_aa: CASSLVASRTVNYGYTF
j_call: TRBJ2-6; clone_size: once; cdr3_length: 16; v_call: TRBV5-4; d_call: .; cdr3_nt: TGTGCCAGCAGCTTAGGAGGGGTTAACGGGGCCAACGTCCTGACTTTC; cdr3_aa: CASSLGGVNGANVLTF
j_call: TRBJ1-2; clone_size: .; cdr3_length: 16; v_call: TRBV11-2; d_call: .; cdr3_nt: TGTGCCAGCAGCTTAGCCCCAACGGACAGAGGCCTAGGCTACACCTTC; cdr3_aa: CASSLAPTDRGLGYTF
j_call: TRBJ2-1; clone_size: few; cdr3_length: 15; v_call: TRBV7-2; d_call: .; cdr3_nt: TGTGCCAGCAGCTTCGGACGGAATCTTTACAATGAGCAGTTCTTC; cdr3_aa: CASSFGRNLYNEQFF